Shown below are 27 T cell receptor beta chains from a single sample sequenced in a study of cytomegalovirus exposure and HLA in healthy donors. Vbeta (60) and Jbeta (13) primers were used in the PCR. TCRdb's table, derived via immunoSEQ multiplex PCR, lists solely in-frame clones and lacks some. The repertoire includes 95,000 or so clones, 65% to 90% of them detected once, and around 4.2% sits in the top ten. The sequenced sample consisted of PBMCs. These receptors all stem from a woman in her seventies in good health and CMV-seropositive.

The rearrangement uses TRBV9 and TRBJ2-7; no clear D. The CDR3 covers 11 residues. The V and J ends lost 4 bases and 8 bases respectively, with 10 bases between them. Looked up from germline, CDR1 is SGDLS and CDR2 is YYNGEE. CDR3 residues: CASSPEEKQYF. Here the CDR3 DNA reads TGTGCCAGCAGCCCCGAAGAGAAGCAGTACTTC.

The chain employs TRBV15 and TRBJ1-4, with 7 nucleotides matching TRBD1. The CDR3 runs 15 residues. V gave up 1 base and J gave up 3 bases; unmatched junction bases: 2. Germline lookup yields CDR1 LNHNV and CDR2 YYDKDF (reference sequence). CDR3 protein: CATSRVQGPNEKLFF. For the CDR3, the DNA is TGTGCCACCAGCAGAGTACAGGGGCCTAATGAAAAACTGTTTTTT.

The chain combines TRBV11-3 with TRBJ2-1; D not resolved. The V and J ends lost 5 bases and 5 bases respectively, with 13 bases between them. Germline-derived CDR1 and CDR2 are SGHNT and YENEEA. This CDR3 has 14 amino acids. CDR3 residues: CASSQAAVNNEQFF. In DNA, the CDR3 is TGTGCCAGCAGCCAGGCCGCAGTTAACAATGAGCAGTTCTTC.

The rearrangement uses TRBV19 and TRBJ2-1; 8 nucleotides agree with TRBD1. After removal of 6 bases from V and 7 bases from J, the junction contained 11 bases not matched to a gene. The germline V gene has CDR1 LNHDA and CDR2 SQIVND (reference sequence). CDR3 length: 15 amino acids. The CDR3 spells CASRTGQEPGNEQFF. Written as DNA, the CDR3 is TGTGCCAGTAGGACGGGACAGGAGCCGGGGAATGAGCAGTTCTTC.

The chain links TRBV5-1 to TRBJ2-5; 8 bases match TRBD2. Trimming cost V 3 bases and J 1 base; bases outside gene matches: 8. The length of the CDR3 is 16 residues. Germline CDR1 SGHRS, CDR2 YFSETQ. CDR3 nucleotides: TGCGCCAGCAGCTGGGATGGACTAGCTCCCCAAGAGACCCAGTACTTC. Its translation is CASSWDGLAPQETQYF.

J is TRBJ1-2 and V is TRBV2, with D hard to call. This CDR3 comprises 13 residues. CDR1 and CDR2 from the germline V gene are SNHLY and FYNNEI. V dropped 1 base and J dropped 8 bases, with 11 bases sitting between them. The CDR3: CASSEGAQWGYTF. The DNA for the CDR3 is TGTGCCAGCAGTGAAGGGGCTCAGTGGGGCTACACCTTC.

V is TRBV11-3 and J is TRBJ2-1, with TRBD1 matching over 8 bases. V trimming: 2 bases; J trimming: 9 bases; junction bases outside the gene matches: 6. The CDR3 consists of 14 residues. In germline, CDR1 is SGHNT, CDR2 YENEEA. CDR3 bases: TGTGCCAGCAGCTTACGACAGGGGTTTGGTGAGCAGTTCTTC. This encodes CASSLRQGFGEQFF.

This clone was picked up a small number of times. V is TRBV7-2 and J is TRBJ1-1, with D perhaps matching TRBD1 (5 bases). This CDR3 comprises 14 residues. The V end lost 1 base, the J end lost 5 bases, and 11 bases lay between the germline ends. Germline CDR1 reads SGHTA; CDR2 reads FQGNSA. The chain's CDR3 is CASSLVWGGTEAFF. The CDR3 DNA sequence: TGTGCCAGCAGCTTAGTGTGGGGGGGGACTGAAGCTTTCTTT.

J is TRBJ1-4 and V is TRBV28; tentatively, D is TRBD1 (6 bases). The V gene's germline CDR1 is MDHEN and CDR2 SYDVKM. V dropped 3 bases and J dropped 7 bases, with 12 bases sitting between them. This CDR3 is built from 14 residues. The CDR3 coding sequence is TGTGCCAGCAGTTTTACAGGGTCAGGTGAAAAACTGTTTTTT. Translation gives CASSFTGSGEKLFF.

The chain couples TRBV7-3 to TRBJ2-5; 8 positions match TRBD1. Germline V gene lookup returns CDR1 SGHTA and CDR2 FQGTGA. After removal of 2 bases from V and 2 bases from J, the junction contained 4 bases not matched to a gene. There are 15 residues in the CDR3. The CDR3 is CASSLGQGYQETQYF. In nucleotides, the CDR3 is TGTGCCAGCAGCTTAGGACAGGGCTATCAAGAGACCCAGTACTTC.

The chain links TRBV6-6 to TRBJ2-1, with 8 nucleotides matching TRBD2. The CDR3 consists of 15 residues. The V gene's germline CDR1 is MNHNY and CDR2 SVGAGI (reference sequence). J was trimmed by 9 bases and V by 5 bases; bases with no gene match: 12. CDR3 region: CASSNAGGNMGEQFF. CDR3 in DNA: TGTGCCAGCAGTAATGCGGGAGGTAATATGGGTGAGCAGTTCTTC.

This chain connects TRBV18 to TRBJ2-1; TRBD2 agrees at 11 bases. The CDR3 runs 16 residues. Trimming removed 0 bases from V and 7 bases from J; junction bases left unmatched: 5. In germline, CDR1 is KGHSH, CDR2 LQKENI. CDR3 protein: CASSPPGLAARNEQFF. The CDR3 nucleotides are TGTGCCAGCTCACCACCGGGACTAGCGGCGCGGAATGAGCAGTTCTTC. Filled out from reference TRBV18 and TRBJ2-1, the complete variable domain reads NAGVMQNPRHLVRRRGQEARLRCSPMKGHSHVYWYRQLPEEGLKFMVYLQKENIIDESGMPKERFSAEFPKEGPSILRIQQVVRGDSAAYFCASSPPGLAARNEQFFGPGTRLTVL.

CDR3 sequence reads: CASSPLPGEGQPQHF. CDR3 bases: TGTGCCAGCAGCCCGCTCCCTGGGGAGGGTCAGCCCCAGCATTTT. This chain links TRBV9 with TRBJ1-5; no clear D gene. The CDR3 contains 15 residues. Trimming shortened V by 4 bases and J by 6 bases, and 17 bases separated the two germline ends. The V gene's germline CDR1 is SGDLS and CDR2 YYNGEE.

The chain carries TRBV6-1 and TRBJ1-5; TRBD1 matches 11 bases. J gave up 1 base and V 4 bases, and 3 bases lay outside the gene matches. This CDR3 has 16 residues. Germline-derived CDR1 and CDR2 are MNHNS and SASEGT. The CDR3 nucleotides are TGTGCCAGCAGTGCCGGACAGGGGGCGAGCAATCAGCCCCAGCATTTT. Protein product: CASSAGQGASNQPQHF.

The rearrangement uses TRBV7-9 and TRBJ1-1, with unresolved D. The V end was cut by 8 bases, the J end by 1 base, with 8 bases between. The length of the CDR3 is 12 residues. Germline values: CDR1 SEHNR, CDR2 FQNEAQ (reference sequence). Here the CDR3 DNA reads TGTGCCAGCGGTAGACAGAACACTGAAGCTTTCTTT. Its translation is CASGRQNTEAFF.

The genes are TRBV18 and TRBJ1-2, with 12 bases fitting TRBD1. Looked up from germline, CDR1 is KGHSH and CDR2 is LQKENI. Losses at the gene ends were 5 bases for V and 8 bases for J; bases not matched to a gene: 9. There are 15 residues in the CDR3. This chain's CDR3 is CASSGTGQGAQGYTF. The CDR3 DNA is TGTGCCAGCTCAGGCACGGGACAGGGGGCGCAAGGCTACACCTTC.

This sequence joins TRBV2 and TRBJ1-1; 7 nucleotides agree with TRBD1. CDR1 is SNHLY and CDR2 is FYNNEI in the germline V gene. Unmatched junction bases numbered 11, after V lost 5 bases and J lost 8 bases. The CDR3 is 14 amino acids. The CDR3 sequence: CASSFGTDFSEAFF. As DNA, the CDR3 is TGTGCCAGCAGTTTCGGGACAGACTTCTCCGAAGCTTTCTTT.

The table lists this clone with a count of one. The gene calls are TRBV7-2 and TRBJ2-1; tentatively, D is TRBD2 (5 bases). V was cut by 2 bases and J by 6 bases, with 11 bases left in between. The CDR3 runs 14 residues. Germline assignment: CDR1 SGHTA and CDR2 FQGNSA. In DNA, the CDR3 is TGTGCCAGCAGCTTACAGGACTTACGCAATGAGCAGTTCTTC. This sequence encodes CASSLQDLRNEQFF.

This clone was counted many times. The genes are TRBV5-1 and TRBJ1-2; D remains unclear. The CDR3 length is 14 residues. With 0 bases removed from V and 5 bases from J, the gap between germline ends came to 11 bases. The germline V gene encodes CDR1 SGHRS and CDR2 YFSETQ. Written as DNA, the CDR3 is TGCGCCAGCAGCTTGGCCGGGGAGGAGTATGGCTACACCTTC. It encodes CASSLAGEEYGYTF.

This chain connects TRBV5-1 to TRBJ1-1; D remains ambiguous. From germline, CDR1 is SGHRS and CDR2 YFSETQ. The V and J ends lost 4 bases and 7 bases respectively, with 17 bases between them. The CDR3 runs 14 residues. The CDR3 DNA follows: TGCGCCAGCAGCGGAACGGGGTCTCTCATTGAAGCTTTCTTT. It encodes CASSGTGSLIEAFF.

This clone has a handful of counts. The chain has TRBV4-3 and TRBJ2-6, with D uncertain. The germline V and J ends were trimmed by 4 bases and 2 bases, with 6 bases remaining between them. Germline V gene lookup returns CDR1 LGHNA and CDR2 YSLEER. The CDR3 runs 14 residues. CDR3 amino acids: CASSPQPGANVLTF. The CDR3 DNA follows: TGCGCCAGCAGCCCACAGCCTGGGGCCAACGTCCTGACTTTC.

The genes are TRBV19 and TRBJ2-1, with 7 bases fitting TRBD1. CDR3 length equals 16 residues. CDR1 is LNHDA and CDR2 is SQIVND in the germline V gene (reference sequence). V was pared by 5 bases and J by 0 bases, with 7 bases of the junction left unmatched. This chain's CDR3 is CASSRNRGSSYNEQFF. In DNA, the CDR3 is TGTGCCAGTAGTCGGAACAGGGGAAGCTCCTACAATGAGCAGTTCTTC. Complete variable domain (other parts from reference TRBV19 and TRBJ2-1): DGGITQSPKYLFRKEGQNVTLSCEQNLNHDAMYWYRQDPGQGLRLIYYSQIVNDFQKGDIAEGYSVSREKKESFPLTVTSAQKNPTAFYLCASSRNRGSSYNEQFFGPGTRLTVL.

Points on this clone: The sample has other DNA sequences that encode this CDR3 too. The J gene is TRBJ2-3, the V gene TRBV9; a possible D gene is TRBD1 (5 bases). Trimming shortened V by 2 bases and J by 1 base, and 14 bases separated the two germline ends. CDR1 is SGDLS and CDR2 is YYNGEE in the germline V gene. This CDR3 has 16 residues. CDR3 nucleotides: TGTGCCAGCAGCGTCCGGACACTTGGCGGCACAGATACGCAGTATTTT. This gives the protein CASSVRTLGGTDTQYF.

The chain is built from TRBV2 and TRBJ1-4; 8 bases are shared with TRBD1. Germline V gene sequence: CDR1 SNHLY, CDR2 FYNNEI. The V gene end was trimmed by 4 bases and the J gene end by 8 bases; junction bases not matched to a gene: 9. This CDR3 contains 15 residues. The CDR3 loop reads CASSGGQAATEKLFF. As DNA, the CDR3 is TGTGCCAGCAGTGGGGGACAGGCGGCCACCGAAAAACTGTTTTTT.

In DNA form, the CDR3 reads TGTGCCAGTAGTGCTCGGGACTACGTAGGTGAGACCCAGTACTTC. Its protein product is CASSARDYVGETQYF. The V and J genes are TRBV19 and TRBJ2-5; 7 bases line up with TRBD2. The CDR3 extends over 15 amino acids. The V gene's germline CDR1 is LNHDA and CDR2 SQIVND (reference sequence). V gave up 5 bases and J gave up 5 bases; unmatched junction bases: 11.

The chain combines TRBV25-1 with TRBJ1-2; a possible D gene is TRBD1 (6 bases). Germline loops: CDR1 MGHDK, CDR2 SYGVNS. V was cut by 7 bases and J by 8 bases, with 17 bases left in between. The CDR3 length is 13 residues. In nucleotides, the CDR3 is TGTGCCAGCACCAAGGGGGGGTCAGAGGGCTACACCTTC. This codes for CASTKGGSEGYTF.

This clone was seen a few times. The gene calls are TRBV6-1 and TRBJ1-1; possible D gene TRBD1, 6 bases. The CDR3 has 12 amino acids. The V gene lost 5 bases and the J gene lost 8 bases, with 12 bases spanning the gap. CDR1 and CDR2 (germline): MNHNS, SASEGT. CDR3 residues: CASSKRTAEAFF. In nucleotides, the CDR3 is TGTGCCAGCAGTAAAAGGACAGCCGAAGCTTTCTTT.